This is a list of T cell receptor beta chains from one sample in a study of cytomegalovirus exposure and HLA in healthy donors. The assay was immunoSEQ multiplex PCR, and TCRdb's table has in-frame clones only and misses some. This table has under 200,000 clones, about three quarters appearing once. The sample taken for sequencing was PBMCs. The source of these receptors is a woman aged 45-65 years in good health and CMV-seropositive. The CDR3 runs from the conserved cysteine through the conserved F or W. D genes are given only for firm matches. Clone size is stated in some rows and not others, as once, few, many or a class when expanded.

j_call | clone_size | v_call | d_call | cdr3_aa | cdr3_nt
TRBJ2-1 | . | TRBV11-2 | TRBD2 | CASSSGGGGAGNEQFF | TGTGCCAGCAGCTCCGGGGGCGGGGGGGCAGGCAATGAGCAGTTCTTC
TRBJ1-6 | . | TRBV9 | . | CASSVARGDSPLHF | TGTGCCAGCAGCGTAGCTCGGGGGGATTCACCCCTCCACTTT
TRBJ2-1 | . | TRBV6-4 | TRBD1 | CASSPDRGHWSEQFF | TGTGCCAGCAGCCCCGACAGGGGGCACTGGAGTGAGCAGTTCTTC
TRBJ1-4 | . | TRBV9 | TRBD1 | CASSFGTGGGVEEKLFF | TGTGCCAGCAGCTTCGGGACAGGGGGTGGGGTAGAGGAAAAACTGTTTTTT
TRBJ2-1 | . | TRBV28 | TRBD2 | CASSRTSEVHNEQFF | TGTGCCAGCAGTCGGACTAGCGAGGTCCACAATGAGCAGTTCTTC
TRBJ2-7 | . | TRBV4-2 | TRBD2 | CASSQDNRGRGYEQYF | TGTGCCAGCAGCCAGGATAACCGCGGGAGAGGTTACGAGCAGTACTTC
TRBJ1-6 | . | TRBV7-2 | TRBD1 | CASSGQGSSPLHF | TGTGCCAGCAGCGGACAGGGGAGTTCACCCCTCCACTTT
TRBJ1-2 | . | TRBV5-6 | . | CASSFSRDTTYGYTF | TGTGCCAGCAGCTTTTCCCGGGACACCACCTATGGCTACACCTTC
TRBJ2-6 | . | TRBV5-8 | TRBD1 | CASSLFRGHNGANVLTF | TGTGCCAGCAGCTTGTTCAGGGGGCATAATGGGGCCAACGTCCTGACTTTC
TRBJ2-5 | . | TRBV11-2 | TRBD1 | CASSSHGTGGETQYF | TGTGCCAGCAGCTCCCACGGGACAGGGGGGGAGACCCAGTACTTC
TRBJ1-4 | . | TRBV30 | . | CAWRREGFATNEKLFF | TGTGCCTGGAGGAGGGAGGGCTTTGCAACTAATGAAAAACTGTTTTTT
TRBJ2-5 | once | TRBV10-3 | TRBD1 | CASGPGGGVETQYF | TGTGCCAGCGGGCCAGGGGGCGGGGTGGAGACCCAGTACTTC
TRBJ1-2 | . | TRBV7-2 | . | CASSPSAGLNTF | TGTGCCAGCAGCCCCAGCGCAGGGCTAAACACCTTC
TRBJ1-1 | once | TRBV7-2 | TRBD1 | CASSLQGVRNTEAFF | TGTGCCAGCAGCTTGCAGGGGGTTAGGAACACTGAAGCTTTCTTT
TRBJ1-1 | . | TRBV14 | . | CASSQDLDTEAFF | TGTGCCAGCAGCCAAGATCTTGACACTGAAGCTTTCTTT
TRBJ2-5 | . | TRBV30 | . | CAWTGKETQYF | TGTGCCTGGACAGGGAAAGAGACCCAGTACTTC
TRBJ1-2 | . | TRBV6-5 | TRBD1 | CASSRGNNYGYTF | TGTGCCAGCAGCAGGGGGAATAACTATGGCTACACCTTC
TRBJ1-5 | few | TRBV27 | . | CASSFSGSNQPQHF | TGTGCCAGCAGTTTCTCGGGGAGCAATCAGCCCCAGCATTTT
TRBJ2-1 | . | TRBV7-3 | . | CASSSLLSNEQFF | TGTGCCAGCAGCTCCCTATTAAGCAATGAGCAGTTCTTC
TRBJ2-2 | . | TRBV6-6 | . | CASSYSRATTGELFF | TGTGCCAGCAGTTACTCGAGAGCTACCACCGGGGAGCTGTTTTTT
TRBJ1-1 | . | TRBV4-2 | . | CASSRQANTEAFF | TGTGCCAGCAGCCGGCAGGCGAACACTGAAGCTTTCTTT
TRBJ2-5 | few | TRBV7-9 | TRBD1 | CASSFGTGEETQYF | TGTGCCAGCAGCTTCGGGACAGGGGAGGAGACCCAGTACTTC
TRBJ1-1 | few | TRBV11-3 | . | CASSPRSGHTTEAFF | TGTGCCAGCAGCCCGAGGTCGGGACACACAACTGAAGCTTTCTTT
TRBJ2-3 | . | TRBV21-1 | . | CASTVWTSGTDTQYF | TGTGCCAGCACAGTATGGACTAGCGGCACAGATACGCAGTATTTT
TRBJ2-2 | . | TRBV7-2 | . | CASSLQRGRSGELFF | TGTGCCAGCAGCTTACAGCGAGGGAGGTCCGGGGAGCTGTTTTTT
TRBJ1-5 | . | TRBV5-8 | TRBD1 | CASSLTGDRNQPQHF | TGTGCCAGCAGCCTCACAGGGGACAGAAATCAGCCCCAGCATTTT
TRBJ2-7 | . | TRBV11-3 | TRBD2 | CASSLESSGGYEQYF | TGTGCCAGCAGCTTAGAGTCTAGCGGGGGCTACGAGCAGTACTTC
TRBJ2-1 | . | TRBV6-4 | . | CASSDLAGEQFF | TGTGCCAGCAGTGACCTGGCGGGGGAGCAGTTCTTC
TRBJ2-3 | . | TRBV2 | TRBD2 | CASSERLASDTQYF | TGTGCCAGCAGTGAACGACTAGCGTCGGATACGCAGTATTTT
TRBJ2-7 | . | TRBV7-2 | . | CASSLALGGSRYEQYF | TGTGCCAGCAGCTTAGCCTTGGGCGGGTCCCGTTACGAGCAGTACTTC
TRBJ1-6 | . | TRBV2 | TRBD1 | CASRSTGGENSPLHF | TGTGCCAGCCGATCGACAGGGGGTGAGAATTCACCCCTCCACTTT
TRBJ1-2 | . | TRBV29-1 | TRBD1 | CSVEKTGGSGYTF | TGCAGCGTTGAAAAGACAGGGGGCAGTGGCTACACCTTC
TRBJ1-5 | . | TRBV28 | . | CASSIRGSNQPQHF | TGTGCCAGCAGTATTAGGGGCAGCAATCAGCCCCAGCATTTT
TRBJ2-7 | . | TRBV28 | TRBD2 | CASSFGTSGMIVVSYEQYF | TGTGCCAGCAGTTTCGGGACTAGCGGGATGATAGTAGTCTCCTACGAGCAGTACTTC
TRBJ1-4 | . | TRBV5-1 | TRBD1 | CASSPAGTGGEKLFF | TGCGCCAGCAGCCCCGCCGGGACAGGGGGTGAAAAACTGTTTTTT
TRBJ2-7 | . | TRBV6-5 | . | CASSFLQGVSNYEQYF | TGTGCCAGCAGTTTTCTACAGGGAGTATCCAACTACGAGCAGTACTTC
TRBJ2-1 | . | TRBV11-2 | TRBD2 | CASSTSGGRGFF | TGTGCCAGCAGCACAAGCGGGGGCCGGGGGTTCTTC
TRBJ2-6 | . | TRBV5-1 | TRBD2 | CASGSGTGANVLTF | TGCGCCAGCGGCAGCGGGACTGGGGCCAACGTCCTGACTTTC
TRBJ2-5 | . | TRBV4-1 | TRBD2 | CASSLRGLPQETQYF | TGCGCCAGCAGCCTTAGGGGACTACCCCAAGAGACCCAGTACTTC
TRBJ1-1 | . | TRBV18 | . | CASSPTERLNTEAFF | TGTGCCAGCTCACCTACCGAGCGTCTGAACACTGAAGCTTTCTTT
TRBJ2-1 | . | TRBV9 | . | CASSAQGDTYNEQFF | TGTGCCAGCAGCGCACAGGGTGACACTTACAATGAGCAGTTCTTC
TRBJ2-1 | . | TRBV6-6 | TRBD2 | CASSPISRGSNNEQFF | TGTGCCAGCAGTCCCATTTCGCGGGGGAGTAACAATGAGCAGTTCTTC
TRBJ1-6 | . | TRBV23-1 | TRBD1 | CASSPSSGQGGSKGYNSPLHF | TGCGCCAGCAGTCCCTCCTCCGGACAGGGGGGCTCTAAGGGCTATAATTCACCCCTCCACTTT
TRBJ2-1 | few | TRBV18 | TRBD2 | CASSTSGLAGSYNEQFF | TGTGCCAGCTCAACGAGTGGACTAGCGGGCTCCTACAATGAGCAGTTCTTC
TRBJ2-7 | few | TRBV7-2 | TRBD2 | CASSFMSGRPYEQYF | TGTGCCAGCAGCTTTATGAGCGGGAGACCCTACGAGCAGTACTTC
TRBJ2-5 | . | TRBV6-5 | . | CASRAVGGDGETQYF | TGTGCCAGCAGAGCAGTAGGGGGAGACGGAGAGACCCAGTACTTC
TRBJ1-2 | . | TRBV9 | TRBD1 | CASSVGDRGVWDYGYTF | TGTGCCAGCAGCGTAGGAGACAGGGGTGTTTGGGACTATGGCTACACCTTC
TRBJ2-1 | once | TRBV28 | TRBD2 | CASSSSSGGSYNEQFF | TGTGCCAGCAGTTCCTCTAGCGGGGGGTCCTACAATGAGCAGTTCTTC
TRBJ2-7 | . | TRBV7-2 | TRBD2 | CASSSWTSGRGYEQYF | TGTGCCAGCAGCTCCTGGACTAGCGGGAGGGGCTACGAGCAGTACTTC
TRBJ2-3 | . | TRBV5-1 | . | CASKQGPGTDTQYF | TGCGCCAGCAAGCAAGGCCCAGGGACAGATACGCAGTATTTT
TRBJ1-5 | . | TRBV18 | . | CASSPNAGDEAQHF | TGTGCCAGCTCACCAAACGCGGGGGATGAGGCCCAGCATTTT
TRBJ1-6 | . | TRBV11-3 | . | CASSSRRNSPLHF | TGTGCCAGCAGCAGCCGCCGTAATTCACCCCTCCACTTT
TRBJ1-2 | . | TRBV6-5 | . | CASRRTSWGDGYTF | TGTGCCAGCAGGAGAACTTCGTGGGGAGATGGCTACACCTTC
TRBJ2-1 | . | TRBV7-2 | . | CASSLWGVGSSYNEQFF | TGTGCCAGCAGCCTTTGGGGGGTGGGGAGCTCCTACAATGAGCAGTTCTTC
TRBJ2-3 | . | TRBV9 | TRBD2 | CASSGGEVTSGDTQYF | TGTGCCAGCTCCGGAGGGGAGGTGACTAGCGGAGATACGCAGTATTTT
TRBJ1-1 | few | TRBV2 | TRBD1 | CASSELQGDTEAFF | TGTGCCAGCAGTGAATTACAGGGGGATACTGAAGCTTTCTTT
TRBJ2-3 | . | TRBV7-3 | TRBD2 | CASSLRGTSGSSDTQYF | TGTGCCAGCAGCTTACGGGGGACTAGCGGGAGTTCAGATACGCAGTATTTT
TRBJ1-2 | . | TRBV28 | TRBD1 | CASSSTGGNYGYTF | TGTGCCAGCAGTTCGACAGGGGGCAATTATGGCTACACCTTC
TRBJ2-2 | . | TRBV4-3 | . | CASSPFGPPQGNTGELFF | TGCGCCAGCAGCCCCTTTGGTCCCCCTCAGGGGAACACCGGGGAGCTGTTTTTT